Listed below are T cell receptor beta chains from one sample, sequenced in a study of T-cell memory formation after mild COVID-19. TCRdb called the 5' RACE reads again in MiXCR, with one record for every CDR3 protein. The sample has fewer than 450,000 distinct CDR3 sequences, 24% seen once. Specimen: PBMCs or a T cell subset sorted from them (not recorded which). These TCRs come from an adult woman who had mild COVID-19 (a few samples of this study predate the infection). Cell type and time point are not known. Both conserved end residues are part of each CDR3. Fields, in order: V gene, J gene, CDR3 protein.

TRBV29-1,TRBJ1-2,CSARGQGASGYTF
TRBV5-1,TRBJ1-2,CASSYGGGAADGYTF
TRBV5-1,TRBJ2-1,CASSLANGGGRVLNEQFF
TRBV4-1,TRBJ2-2,CASSQIWWSGTSGGEEELFF
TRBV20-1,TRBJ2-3,CSARVSGSVTDTQYF
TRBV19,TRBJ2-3,CASSRDSQGSYTQYF
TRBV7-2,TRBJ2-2,CASSGGRNGELFF
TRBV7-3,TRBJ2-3,CASSSLARSTDTQYF
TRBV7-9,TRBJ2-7,CASSLVGQANYEQYF
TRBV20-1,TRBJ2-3,CSARSLTPRGGSTDTQYF
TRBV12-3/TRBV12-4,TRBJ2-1,CASSSHRDLYKNEQFF
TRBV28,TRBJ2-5,CASSDNRGGQETQYF
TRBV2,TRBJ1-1,CASSARQGMNTEAFF
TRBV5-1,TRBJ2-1,CASSFGLGATSSYNEQFF
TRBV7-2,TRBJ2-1,CASSSGLDGWFF
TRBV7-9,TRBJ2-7,CASSLGSGKRSDEQYF
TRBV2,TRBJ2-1,CASSQDRENEQFF
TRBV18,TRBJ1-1,CASSPPPRGTEAFF
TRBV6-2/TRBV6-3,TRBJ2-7,CASSTPDRGLTYEQYF
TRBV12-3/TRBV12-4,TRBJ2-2,CASSLIANTGELFF
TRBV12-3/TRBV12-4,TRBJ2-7,CATSRGYEQYF
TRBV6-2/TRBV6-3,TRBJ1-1,CASSDAGTDYTEAFF
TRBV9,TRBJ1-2,CASSVALGVDGYTF
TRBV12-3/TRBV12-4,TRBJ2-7,CASSGRDIGPYEQYF
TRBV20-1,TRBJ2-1,CSARPIEEQFF
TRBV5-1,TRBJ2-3,CASSLSGRPSTDTQYF
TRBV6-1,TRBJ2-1,CASRWDSHNEQFF
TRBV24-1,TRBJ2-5,CATEVGSGGMRETQYF
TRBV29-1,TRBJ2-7,CSVVGVAGQYF
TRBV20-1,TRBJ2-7,CSARDLASSYEQYF
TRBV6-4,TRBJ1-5,CASSRDRDQPQHF
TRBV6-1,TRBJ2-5,CASSEREEETQYF
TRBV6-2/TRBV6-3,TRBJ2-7,CASSYSTGPAYEQYF
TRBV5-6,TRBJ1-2,CASSPPSGVGYGYTF
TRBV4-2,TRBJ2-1,CASSQLLTSGSSNEQFF
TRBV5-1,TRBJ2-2,CASSVRRDRGNTGELFF
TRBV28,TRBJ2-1,CASSFTYNEQFF
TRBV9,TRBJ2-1,CASSVGSEQFF